This passage covers 20 T cell receptor beta chains from one sample sequenced in a study of cytomegalovirus exposure and HLA in healthy donors. PCR used 60 Vbeta primers and 13 Jbeta primers. This table comes from immunoSEQ multiplex PCR, and its TCRdb copy is limited to in-frame clones, with some not included. Of some 220,000 clones detected, 77% appear once; the ten largest clones hold 2.7%. Sequenced input: PBMCs. The receptors originated from a woman aged 60-75 years in good health and CMV-seropositive.

This chain links TRBV18 with TRBJ2-5; no definite D call. The CDR3 totals 15 residues. CDR1 is KGHSH and CDR2 is LQKENI in the germline V gene. Trimming cost V 2 bases and J 5 bases, with 15 bases left between them. CDR3 region: CASSPALRTTETQYF. CDR3 DNA sequence: TGTGCCAGCTCACCAGCACTTAGAACCACCGAGACCCAGTACTTC.

Only a few counts were recorded for this clone. CDR3 in DNA: TGTGCCAGCTCGGAAGACAGGGACTATGGCTACACCTTC. Its protein is CASSEDRDYGYTF. V and J are TRBV18 and TRBJ1-2; 7 bases agree with TRBD1. V lost 6 bases, J lost 3 bases, and 4 bases stayed unmatched. The CDR3 extends over 13 amino acids. In germline, CDR1 is KGHSH, CDR2 LQKENI.

CDR3 DNA sequence: TGTGCCAGCAGTTCTGGACAGGGCGATCAGCCCCAGCATTTT. It yields the protein CASSSGQGDQPQHF. The chain joins TRBV28 to TRBJ1-5; 8 nucleotides agree with TRBD1. The CDR3 sequence is 14 residues long. The V and J ends lost 4 bases and 5 bases, in that order; junction bases with no gene match: 4. Germline V lookup: CDR1 MDHEN, CDR2 SYDVKM. The full variable domain, rest sourced from reference TRBV28 and TRBJ1-5, is DVKVTQSSRYLVKRTGEKVFLECVQDMDHENMFWYRQDPGLGLRLIYFSYDVKMKEKGDIPEGYSVSREKKERFSLILESASTNQTSMYLCASSSGQGDQPQHFGDGTRLSIL.

The V gene is TRBV5-4, the J gene TRBJ2-3; TRBD2 might be the D (6 bases). Trimming removed 0 bases from V and 3 bases from J, with 17 bases in between. The CDR3 runs 17 residues. CDR1 is SGHNT, CDR2 YYREEE, per germline (reference sequence). The CDR3 spells CASSLGTGRRGTDTQYF. In nucleotides, the CDR3 is TGTGCCAGCAGCTTGGGGACGGGGAGGAGGGGAACAGATACGCAGTATTTT.

As to this clone: A read error may account for a junction end that differs from germline. The rearrangement joins TRBV2 to TRBJ2-7; D is perhaps TRBD1 (6 bases). CDR1 is SNHLY, CDR2 FYNNEI, per germline. The CDR3 consists of 14 residues. The CDR3 loop reads CASREGTLAYEQYF. As DNA, the CDR3 is TGTGCCAGCAGGGAAGGGACACTTGCTTACGAGCAGTACTTC. Full variable domain (missing parts from reference TRBV2 and TRBJ2-7): EPEVTQTPSHQVTQMGQEVILRCVPISNHLYFYWYRQILGQKVEFLVSFYNNEISEKSEIFDDQFSVERPDGSNFTLKIRSTKLEDSAMYFCASREGTLAYEQYFGPGTRLTVT.

This clone has just a few counts. The chain combines TRBV6-4 with TRBJ2-5; the D gene is possibly TRBD2 (7 bases). CDR1 MRHNA and CDR2 SNTAGT come from the germline V gene. The CDR3 sequence is 16 residues long. The V gene lost 7 bases and the J gene lost 5 bases, with 23 bases spanning the gap. CDR3 nucleotides: TGTGCCAGCAATACAGGGACCGGACTAGGTTCTGAGACCCAGTACTTC. Protein sequence: CASNTGTGLGSETQYF.

The rearrangement links TRBV10-1 to TRBJ2-3; 12 nucleotides match TRBD2. This CDR3 is built from 16 residues. The germline gives CDR1 WNHNN, CDR2 SYGVQD (reference sequence). V dropped 2 bases and J dropped 2; count of bases not matched to a gene: 2. The CDR3 sequence is CASSEGLAGTTDTQYF. CDR3 nucleotide sequence: TGCGCCAGCAGTGAGGGACTAGCGGGGACCACAGATACGCAGTATTTT.

V usage is TRBV5-4 and J usage is TRBJ2-4; D perhaps matches TRBD1 (5 bases). V lost 3 bases and J lost 6, with 16 bases in between. Germline CDR1 is SGHNT and CDR2 is YYREEE (reference sequence). The CDR3 has 15 residues. The CDR3: CASSSQEAGGNIQYF. The CDR3, as DNA: TGTGCCAGCAGCTCACAGGAAGCTGGCGGAAACATTCAGTACTTC.

The chain carries TRBV28 and TRBJ1-1; 8 bases match TRBD1. Germline V gene lookup returns CDR1 MDHEN and CDR2 SYDVKM. Unmatched junction bases numbered 7, after V lost 4 bases and J lost 9 bases. The CDR3 sequence is 13 residues long. This chain's CDR3 is CASSSGQGGKAFF. The CDR3 DNA reads TGTGCCAGCAGTTCAGGACAGGGAGGTAAAGCTTTCTTT.

In nucleotides, the CDR3 is TGTGCCAGCAAGCGGACGACAGGGCCCCATGAGCAGTTCTTC. It codes for CASKRTTGPHEQFF. The chain recombines TRBV6-1 with TRBJ2-1; 7 bases align to TRBD1. Looked up from germline, CDR1 is MNHNS and CDR2 is SASEGT. This CDR3 comprises 14 residues. The V gene end was trimmed by 7 bases and the J gene end by 8 bases; junction bases not matched to a gene: 11.

The V call is TRBV30, the J call TRBJ2-7; possibly TRBD1 for D (6 bases). Looked up from germline, CDR1 is GTSNPN and CDR2 is SVGIG (reference sequence). The CDR3 contains 14 residues. The V end lost 5 bases, the J end lost 7 bases, and 21 bases lay between the germline ends. In nucleotides, the CDR3 is TGTGCCTGGCTCCCTCAGGGGCCTTCTTCGGAGCAGTACTTC. Translating gives CAWLPQGPSSEQYF.

The chain combines TRBV5-4 with TRBJ2-2; tentative D call: TRBD2 (6 bases). V shed 4 bases and J shed 4 bases, with 14 bases lying between them. This CDR3 has 15 amino acids. CDR1 is SGHNT, CDR2 YYREEE, per germline (reference sequence). In DNA, the CDR3 is TGTGCCAGCAGCCCCCAACTAGCTGGCACCGGGGAGCTGTTTTTT. It specifies CASSPQLAGTGELFF.

The chain joins TRBV2 to TRBJ1-1; possible D gene TRBD1, 5 bases. Germline V lookup: CDR1 SNHLY, CDR2 FYNNEI. This CDR3 has 14 residues. Trimming shortened V by 3 bases and J by 5 bases, and 13 bases separated the two germline ends. CDR3 in amino acids: CASSETGRGTEAFF. The CDR3 DNA is TGTGCCAGCAGTGAGACGGGGAGGGGAACTGAAGCTTTCTTT.

The V gene is TRBV28, the J gene TRBJ1-2, with TRBD1 matching 8 bases. Germline-derived CDR1 and CDR2 are MDHEN and SYDVKM. The CDR3 length is 14 residues. V lost 8 bases and J lost 0; bases outside the gene matches: 5. In nucleotides, the CDR3 is TGTGCCAGCTCTAGGGACAGGACTAACTATGGCTACACCTTC. Translation gives CASSRDRTNYGYTF.

The chain recombines TRBV18 with TRBJ1-5, with D unclear. Germline assignment: CDR1 KGHSH and CDR2 LQKENI. The CDR3 is made up of 14 amino acids. V was pared by 3 bases and J by 10 bases, with 16 bases between. For the CDR3, the DNA is TGTGCCAGCTCACCTACGGGAGGGTTGGAACCCCAGCATTTT. This gives the protein CASSPTGGLEPQHF.

The J gene is TRBJ2-7, the V gene TRBV9, with D tentatively TRBD2 (5 bases). V lost 2 bases, J lost 5 bases, and 5 bases lay in between. The germline V gene has CDR1 SGDLS and CDR2 YYNGEE. The CDR3 consists of 11 residues. The CDR3 loop reads CASSVGDEQYF. CDR3 DNA sequence: TGTGCCAGCAGCGTGGGAGACGAGCAGTACTTC.

The V gene is TRBV2, the J gene TRBJ1-4; D not certain. CDR3 size: 14 residues. The germline V and J ends were trimmed by 6 bases and 3 bases, with 11 bases remaining between them. Germline V gene data show CDR1 as SNHLY and CDR2 as FYNNEI. Here the CDR3 reads CASSPRRANEKLFF. CDR3 DNA sequence: TGTGCCAGCAGCCCCCGACGGGCTAATGAAAAACTGTTTTTT.

The chain is built from TRBV25-1 and TRBJ1-1; D is undetermined. Germline V gives CDR1 MGHDK, CDR2 SYGVNS. The CDR3 has 15 amino acids. The V end was cut by 2 bases, the J end by 0 bases, with 10 bases between. The CDR3 reads CASSEPGNMNTEAFF. CDR3 bases: TGTGCCAGCAGTGAACCTGGTAACATGAACACTGAAGCTTTCTTT. The whole variable domain, remainder taken from reference TRBV25-1 and TRBJ1-1, is EADIYQTPRYLVIGTGKKITLECSQTMGHDKMYWYQQDPGMELHLIHYSYGVNSTEKGDLSSESTVSRIRTEHFPLTLESARPSHTSQYLCASSEPGNMNTEAFFGQGTRLTVV.

The chain combines TRBV27 with TRBJ1-2, with unresolved D. Between the trimmed V and J ends, which lost 4 bases and 5 bases, there was a span of 11 bases. The CDR3 is made up of 13 amino acids. Germline V gene sequence: CDR1 MNHEY, CDR2 SMNVEV (reference sequence). The CDR3 bases are TGTGCCAGCAGTTCCGGGCGAGGGTATGGCTACACCTTC. It translates to CASSSGRGYGYTF.

This clone turned up a few times. J is TRBJ1-5 and V is TRBV19, with 11 positions matching TRBD1. This CDR3 contains 15 residues. From germline, CDR1 is LNHDA and CDR2 SQIVND (reference sequence). The ends lost 9 bases at V and 5 bases at J; junction bases unmatched: 9. The CDR3 spells CASQIGDRGYQPQHF. The CDR3 bases are TGTGCCAGCCAAATCGGGGACAGGGGGTATCAGCCCCAGCATTTT. Variable domain in full (rest from reference TRBV19 and TRBJ1-5): DGGITQSPKYLFRKEGQNVTLSCEQNLNHDAMYWYRQDPGQGLRLIYYSQIVNDFQKGDIAEGYSVSREKKESFPLTVTSAQKNPTAFYLCASQIGDRGYQPQHFGDGTRLSIL.